These 27 T cell receptor beta chains originate from one sample sequenced in a study of siplizumab effects on memory and regulatory T cells. Method: immunoSEQ multiplex PCR; TCRdb's copy keeps in-frame clones and lacks some. The sample carries about 20,000 clones, 40% to 60% recorded once. Coculture of mixed lymphocyte reaction cells was performed at 37°C for less than 7 days. Antigens of these TCRs are unknown. The sequenced sample consisted of CFSE-low (dividing) CD4+ T cells sorted from an allogeneic mixed lymphocyte reaction. The origin of the receptors is a human donor in good health; the cells came from an allogeneic mixed lymphocyte reaction.

The chain links TRBV5-1 to TRBJ2-5; 10 bases fit TRBD1. Germline V lookup: CDR1 SGHRS, CDR2 YFSETQ. The length of the CDR3 is 16 residues. Trimming removed 1 base from V and 5 bases from J; junction bases left unmatched: 8. CDR3 coding DNA: TGCGCCAGCAGCTTGACCAGACAGGGGGCCGGCGAGACCCAGTACTTC. It yields the protein CASSLTRQGAGETQYF. Supplemented by reference TRBV5-1 and TRBJ2-5, the full variable domain reads KAGVTQTPRYLIKTRGQQVTLSCSPISGHRSVSWYQQTPGQGLQFLFEYFSETQRNKGNFPGRFSGRQFSNSRSEMNVSTLELGDSALYLCASSLTRQGAGETQYFGPGTRLLVL.

Concerning this clone: One junction end disagrees with the germline gene, perhaps due to a read error. This sequence joins TRBV9 and TRBJ2-7; tentatively, D is TRBD1 or TRBD2 (5 bases each). Germline lookup yields CDR1 SGDLS and CDR2 YYNGEE. The CDR3 covers 14 residues. The CDR3 region is CASSARTYDYGQYF. CDR3 DNA sequence: TGTGCCAGCAGCGCCAGGACATATGACTACGGGCAGTACTTC.

This clone was counted a single time. This sequence joins TRBV5-8 and TRBJ2-3, with TRBD2 identical over 9 bases. Looked up from germline, CDR1 is SGHTS and CDR2 is YDEGEE. V was pared by 5 bases and J by 3 bases, with 4 bases of the junction left unmatched. The CDR3 loop spans 14 amino acids. CDR3 amino acids: CASRQGLATDTQYF. Written as DNA, the CDR3 is TGTGCCAGCAGGCAGGGACTAGCAACAGATACGCAGTATTTT.

The J gene is TRBJ2-7, the V gene TRBV28; D may be TRBD1 or TRBD2 (5 bases each). CDR3 length: 13 amino acids. CDR1 and CDR2 (germline): MDHEN, SYDVKM. Trimming took off 10 bases at V and 2 bases at J, with 15 bases between the two ends. CDR3 nucleotides: TGTGCCACCATCCGGGACCTTGCCTACGAGCAGTACTTC. Protein: CATIRDLAYEQYF.

The chain uses TRBV7-9 and TRBJ1-3; 8 bases map to TRBD1. CDR3 size: 14 residues. CDR1 and CDR2 (germline): SEHNR, FQNEAQ (reference sequence). Unmatched junction bases numbered 2, after V lost 3 bases and J lost 4 bases. In DNA form, the CDR3 reads TGTGCCAGCAGCTTGACAGGGGTCGGAAACACCATATATTTT. It is translated as CASSLTGVGNTIYF.

This chain links TRBV30 with TRBJ1-6; TRBD1 is a possible D gene (6 bases). The length of the CDR3 is 15 residues. Trimming cost V 5 bases and J 5 bases, with 16 bases left between them. Germline V gene sequence: CDR1 GTSNPN, CDR2 SVGIG (reference sequence). Here the CDR3 reads CAWGLGQTDNSPLHF. CDR3 sequence (DNA): TGTGCCTGGGGCCTTGGACAGACCGATAATTCACCCCTCCACTTT.

The chain links TRBV19 to TRBJ1-6, with D possibly matching TRBD1 (5 bases). The CDR3 extends over 15 amino acids. Germline V gene sequence: CDR1 LNHDA, CDR2 SQIVND (reference sequence). Deletions cut 9 bases from V and 9 bases from J, with 21 bases between. The CDR3 coding sequence is TGTGCCAGCACCAATCGGGGCCAGGGATCTTCACCCCTCCACTTT. Translating it yields CASTNRGQGSSPLHF.

The rearrangement links TRBV28 to TRBJ1-3; D is unclear. CDR3 length: 13 residues. Trimming shortened V by 3 bases and J by 1 base, and 4 bases separated the two germline ends. The germline V gene has CDR1 MDHEN and CDR2 SYDVKM. This CDR3 reads CASSLGSGNTIYF. The DNA for the CDR3 is TGTGCCAGCAGTTTGGGTTCTGGAAACACCATATATTTT. The complete variable domain, with remaining parts taken from reference TRBV28 and TRBJ1-3, reads DVKVTQSSRYLVKRTGEKVFLECVQDMDHENMFWYRQDPGLGLRLIYFSYDVKMKEKGDIPEGYSVSREKKERFSLILESASTNQTSMYLCASSLGSGNTIYFGEGSWLTVV.

This rearrangement joins TRBV29-1 to TRBJ2-7, with D perhaps TRBD2 (5 bases). The length of the CDR3 is 12 residues. Germline V gives CDR1 SQVTM, CDR2 ANQGSEA. Between the trimmed V and J ends, which lost 1 base and 3 bases, there was a span of 7 bases. This CDR3 is CSVEGRDYEQYF. The CDR3 DNA sequence: TGCAGCGTTGAAGGACGGGACTACGAGCAGTACTTC.

The CDR3 protein is CASSAGSTDTQYF. The DNA of the CDR3 is TGCGCCAGCAGTGCTGGGAGCACAGATACGCAGTATTTT. The chain is built from TRBV10-1 and TRBJ2-3; D is uncertain. Germline assignment: CDR1 WNHNN and CDR2 SYGVQD (reference sequence). The V and J ends lost 4 bases and 0 bases respectively, with 5 bases between them. This CDR3 spans 13 amino acids.

This clone was counted a single time. The genes are TRBV7-9 and TRBJ1-6; D unresolved. Germline V gene lookup returns CDR1 SEHNR and CDR2 FQNEAQ (reference sequence). The CDR3 is 13 residues long. V lost 1 base and J lost 8, with 6 bases in between. The CDR3 sequence: CASSLVPDSPLHF. CDR3 nucleotide sequence: TGTGCCAGCAGCTTAGTCCCCGATTCACCCCTCCACTTT.

This chain links TRBV19 with TRBJ2-3; a possible D gene is TRBD1 (6 bases). The CDR3 spans 16 residues. Trimming removed 3 bases from V and 4 bases from J, with 17 bases in between. Germline assignment: CDR1 LNHDA and CDR2 SQIVND (reference sequence). The CDR3 protein is CASSMGAGISADTQYF. The CDR3 nucleotides read TGTGCCAGTAGTATGGGGGCCGGGATTTCAGCAGATACGCAGTATTTT.

This clone has only a few counts. In DNA, the CDR3 is TGTGCCAGCAGGGACAGGGCTGTTACAGATACGCAGTATTTT. It encodes CASRDRAVTDTQYF. V is TRBV6-1 and J is TRBJ2-3; 8 bases fit TRBD1. The length of the CDR3 is 14 residues. Germline V gives CDR1 MNHNS, CDR2 SASEGT. The junction had 5 bases not matched to a gene; V was cut back by 6 bases and J by 3 bases.

This clone turned up a few times. The V call is TRBV4-1, the J call TRBJ1-2; D uncertain. V was shortened by 0 bases and J by 4 bases, with 15 bases between the two germline ends. CDR1 MGHRA and CDR2 YSYEKL come from the germline V gene. The CDR3 loop spans 16 amino acids. CDR3 region: CASSQDPASTAYGYTF. The CDR3 DNA is TGCGCCAGCAGCCAAGATCCGGCTTCCACGGCCTATGGCTACACCTTC.

This chain links TRBV18 with TRBJ1-6; D remains unclear. The CDR3 is 17 residues long. The germline CDR1 and CDR2 sequences are KGHSH and LQKENI. The V end lost 1 base, the J end lost 9 bases, and 19 bases lay between the germline ends. Here the CDR3 reads CASSPLLSAGSGSPLHF. The CDR3 DNA follows: TGTGCCAGCTCACCACTATTGTCGGCCGGGAGTGGTTCACCCCTCCACTTT. Full variable domain (missing parts from reference TRBV18 and TRBJ1-6): NAGVMQNPRHLVRRRGQEARLRCSPMKGHSHVYWYRQLPEEGLKFMVYLQKENIIDESGMPKERFSAEFPKEGPSILRIQQVVRGDSAAYFCASSPLLSAGSGSPLHFGNGTRLTVT.

This clone is classed as medium-sized (0.01 to 0.1%). The rearrangement joins TRBV5-1 to TRBJ2-3, with 10 bases that match TRBD2. There are 15 residues in the CDR3. After removal of 1 base from V and 5 bases from J, the junction contained 4 bases not matched to a gene. In germline, CDR1 is SGHRS, CDR2 YFSETQ. The CDR3 bases are TGCGCCAGCAGCTTGTTCCTAGCGGGGGTAGATACGCAGTATTTT. It encodes CASSLFLAGVDTQYF. The variable domain in full, with the rest retrieved from reference TRBV5-1 and TRBJ2-3, is KAGVTQTPRYLIKTRGQQVTLSCSPISGHRSVSWYQQTPGQGLQFLFEYFSETQRNKGNFPGRFSGRQFSNSRSEMNVSTLELGDSALYLCASSLFLAGVDTQYFGPGTRLTVL.

The genes are TRBV25-1 and TRBJ2-3; D is unresolved. The V gene lost 5 bases and the J gene lost 1 base, with 7 bases spanning the gap. CDR1 and CDR2 (germline): MGHDK, SYGVNS. CDR3 size: 13 residues. CDR3 DNA sequence: TGTGCCAGCAGTCCCGGAGGCACAGATACGCAGTATTTT. Amino acid sequence: CASSPGGTDTQYF.

This clone is classed as large. The chain combines TRBV4-2 with TRBJ1-1; 7 nucleotides line up with TRBD1. Germline V gives CDR1 LGHNA, CDR2 YNFKEQ. The CDR3 is made up of 18 amino acids. The junction had 16 bases not matched to a gene; V was cut back by 6 bases and J by 0 bases. Written as DNA, the CDR3 is TGTGCCAGCAGTCGAAAGCTAGGGGAGGGGGCTATGAACACTGAAGCTTTCTTT. It specifies CASSRKLGEGAMNTEAFF.

V gene TRBV29-1 combines with J gene TRBJ2-7; D might be TRBD1 or TRBD2, each matching 5 bases. CDR3 length equals 12 residues. CDR1 is SQVTM and CDR2 is ANQGSEA in the germline V gene. V lost 5 bases and J 4 bases, leaving 12 bases between the germline ends. The CDR3 DNA is TGCAGCGTTACCGGGACGGCTTACGAGCAGTACTTC. Residues: CSVTGTAYEQYF.

The V and J genes are TRBV5-6 and TRBJ1-5, with TRBD1 matching over 9 bases. Trimming removed 3 bases from V and 5 bases from J; junction bases left unmatched: 6. This CDR3 is 15 amino acids long. Germline CDR1 reads SGHDT; CDR2 reads YYEEEE. The CDR3 DNA follows: TGTGCCAGCAGCTCCGGGACAGGGAGATATCAGCCCCAGCATTTT. Residues: CASSSGTGRYQPQHF. Using reference TRBV5-6 and TRBJ1-5 for the parts outside the CDR3, the full variable domain is DAGVTQSPTHLIKTRGQQVTLRCSPKSGHDTVSWYQQALGQGPQFIFQYYEEEERQRGNFPDRFSGHQFPNYSSELNVNALLLGDSALYLCASSSGTGRYQPQHFGDGTRLSIL.

This clone was observed a few times. V usage is TRBV25-1 and J usage is TRBJ1-4; D unclear. Germline V gene lookup returns CDR1 MGHDK and CDR2 SYGVNS. The CDR3 length is 10 residues. Trimming pared 3 bases from V and 8 bases from J, leaving 1 base between. CDR3 protein: CASSDEKLFF. The CDR3 DNA sequence: TGTGCCAGCAGTGACGAAAAACTGTTTTTT.

This clone was recorded a few times. The rearrangement links TRBV2 to TRBJ1-3; D is ambiguous. V was pared by 3 bases and J by 0 bases, with 12 bases between. The CDR3 runs 16 residues. Germline CDR1 and CDR2: SNHLY and FYNNEI. CDR3 in amino acids: CASSDFRVNSGNTIYF. CDR3 bases: TGTGCCAGCAGTGATTTTAGAGTAAACTCTGGAAACACCATATATTTT.

The genes are TRBV5-5 and TRBJ1-5; the match to TRBD1 covers 8 bases. J gave up 2 bases and V 3 bases, and 4 bases lay outside the gene matches. This CDR3 spans 15 amino acids. From germline, CDR1 is SGHKS and CDR2 YYEKEE (reference sequence). CDR3 bases: TGTGCCAGCAGCTCCAGGGGACAGGGCAATCAGCCCCAGCATTTT. This sequence encodes CASSSRGQGNQPQHF. Drawing the rest from reference TRBV5-5 and TRBJ1-5, the complete variable domain is DAGVTQSPTHLIKTRGQQVTLRCSPISGHKSVSWYQQVLGQGPQFIFQYYEKEERGRGNFPDRFSARQFPNYSSELNVNALLLGDSALYLCASSSRGQGNQPQHFGDGTRLSIL.

This clone came up a few times. The CDR3 nucleotides read TGTGCCAGCTCTCAGACCATGAACACTGAAGCTTTCTTT. Translation: CASSQTMNTEAFF. The J gene is TRBJ1-1, the V gene TRBV2; no reliable D call. The V end was cut by 8 bases, the J end by 0 bases, with 10 bases between. Germline lookup yields CDR1 SNHLY and CDR2 FYNNEI. The CDR3 has 13 residues. Based on the CDR3 plus reference TRBV2 and TRBJ1-1, the full variable domain is EPEVTQTPSHQVTQMGQEVILRCVPISNHLYFYWYRQILGQKVEFLVSFYNNEISEKSEIFDDQFSVERPDGSNFTLKIRSTKLEDSAMYFCASSQTMNTEAFFGQGTRLTVV.

This sequence joins TRBV7-2 and TRBJ1-5; 7 bases match TRBD1. Germline trimming cut 6 bases from V and 2 bases from J; bases unmatched to any gene: 1. The germline V gene encodes CDR1 SGHTA and CDR2 FQGNSA. This CDR3 is 13 amino acids long. CDR3 sequence (DNA): TGTGCCAGCAGGCAGGGGGGCAATCAGCCCCAGCATTTT. Translating gives CASRQGGNQPQHF.

In DNA, the CDR3 is TGTGCCAGCAGTTCGCCAGCCACAGATACGCAGTATTTT. This translates into CASSSPATDTQYF. V gene TRBV28 combines with J gene TRBJ2-3; no firm D call. The CDR3 consists of 13 residues. Germline V lookup: CDR1 MDHEN, CDR2 SYDVKM. Trimming took 4 bases from V and 2 from J, leaving 7 bases between them.

The rearrangement links TRBV19 to TRBJ1-2; D ambiguous. The CDR3 runs 11 residues. Trimming cost V 5 bases and J 7 bases, with 8 bases left between them. Germline CDR1 and CDR2: LNHDA and SQIVND (reference sequence). CDR3 sequence (DNA): TGTGCCAGTAGTCGGGTCGGTGGCTACACCTTC. Its protein is CASSRVGGYTF.